Detailed here is one T cell receptor (beta chain). Its antigen is still unknown. No clone much larger than this one lies a single base away; base qualities are absent. This sample is part of a study of shared clonotypes between healthy human individuals (TCRdb year 2020). The study in broad terms: The cohort included a few men and a couple of women between 18 and 49 years of age. For each donor, CD4 naive and CD4 memory were each given three plates, CD8 naive was given two plates, and CD8 memory was given one plate. Blood TCR repertoires of about 5 healthy adults were deeply sequenced to estimate repertoire size and the extent of clonotype sharing between individuals. Different laboratories and diverse techniques were used to prepare libraries and sequence TCR repertoires, to increase sequencing depth and limit assay-specific biases. Leukapheresis yielded between about 0.94 and 9.5 billion PBMCs per donor.

Here is what the overall study found, with its caveats: Because the study included a small number of donors, the genetic and exposure-history diversity represented was limited. Pairwise subsampling led to the expectation that sequencing depth would affect the degree of clonotype sharing among donors. Across a few donors, roughly 5.4% of naive CD4, 3.5% of naive CD8, roughly 2.3% of memory CD4, and about 0.4% of memory CD8 clonotypes were shared. Only blood was sampled, and tissue TCR repertoires likely differ from those in blood. Estimated clonotype richness was generally larger for naive than for memory subsets. Compared with non-shared clonotypes, clonotypes shared by all four sorted-subset donors had higher generation probabilities. Rarefaction of sorted-subset datasets indicated incomplete sequencing despite the large sequencing depth.

Ends trimmed: V by 3 bases, J by 5 bases; bases unmatched to a gene: 5. The CDR3 measures 16 amino acids from cysteine to phenylalanine. The retained sequence is limited to the CDR3, 48 bases, with the frame set at the first base. CDR1 and CDR2 are read off the germline V gene as KGHSH and LQKENI. Healthy HIV-negative adults with no recently reported acute infections or vaccinations were included as donors. Every donor was a Caucasian adult living in Nashville, Tennessee, USA. Magnetic negative selection was used to enrich CD4+ T cells, after which naive cells were positively selected on CD45RA and the negative fraction became the memory subset. After blood collection by leukapheresis, PBMCs were isolated using Ficoll-Histopaque density gradient centrifugation and then cryopreserved in the vapor phase of liquid nitrogen. Analytical flow cytometry was used to check the purity and quantity of every magnetically sorted T cell population. From each sorted fraction, genomic DNA was isolated and quantified by UV absorbance on a Nanodrop 2000c.

TCR CDR3 regions were amplified from genomic DNA by multiplex PCR using the deep immunoSEQ assay. Extracted genomic DNA from each cell subset was distributed evenly across all wells of several immunoSEQ 96-well plates, and each plate was treated as a replicate. Each replicate PCR for sorted subsets received roughly 0.2 ug genomic DNA, equal to tens of thousands of T cell genomes. The purified libraries were quantified using a Qubit 3.0 fluorometer, sized with a Bioanalyzer 2100, and then quantified again using the KAPA Library Quantification kit. Every immunoSEQ 96-well plate was sequenced on a dedicated single-read 150-cycle Illumina NextSeq 550 flow cell. In the paper's pipeline: Because the immunoSEQ output held only junctional sequences and lacked quality scores, the filtering could not match the filtering applied to full-length reads. Sequences were annotated with PyIR, a Python wrapper for IgBLAST v1.9, using IMGT germline references to assign V/J genes and CDR3. Reads were filtered out if the reads had weak V/J assignments (E-value above 1e-6), no CDR3, stop codons, out-of-frame junctions, or ambiguous translated residues. V3J clonotypes were defined as sequences sharing the same inferred V gene, J gene, and CDR3 amino acid sequence. Percentage overlap between repertoires was calculated by dividing the number of shared unique clonotypes by the size of the smaller repertoire. Richness of each repertoire was evaluated using RTK rarefaction, the Chao1 estimator, and Recon v2.1 estimates of unobserved clonotypes. Generation probabilities for all TCRbeta clonotypes obtained by the gDNA method from several donors were computed using OLGA. TCRdb retrieved this table from immuneACCESS and kept in-frame rearrangements only. Not all clones are present; in checked studies, unresolved V genes account for under half, and no reason is known for the remainder. That table is the source of V, J and clone size, and D and trimming were worked out from the DNA. The table for this sample lists 2.5 million or so clones; over 85% of them were counted only once. The ten top clones hold roughly 0.15% of the sample.

The chain joins TRBV18 to TRBJ2-3; 13 middle bases align to TRBD2. Sample: naive CD4+ T cells sorted from blood. The cell subset or site label corresponds to: CD45RA+ positively selected. This receptor was identified in a man younger than 35 in good health. The nucleotide sequence reads as follows: TGTGCCAGCTCACCCGGGACTAGCGGGACCGGAGATACGCAGTATTTT. The resulting protein is CASSPGTSGTGDTQYF.